This T cell receptor (beta chain) was retrieved from a study of blood T cell repertoires in COVID-19. Method: immunoSEQ multiplex PCR; TCRdb's copy keeps in-frame clones and lacks some. The sample includes about 81,000 clones, about nine tenths of them seen just once. The V and J ends lost 5 bases and 2 bases respectively, with 16 bases between them. The germline V gene has CDR1 LNHDA and CDR2 SQIVND (reference sequence). The CDR3 spans 16 residues. This clone showed up just once. The chain recombines TRBV19 with TRBJ2-4; D perhaps matches TRBD2 (5 bases). The sequence derives from a woman aged 50 to 60 in a cohort sampled during active COVID-19. Input material: peripheral blood. In nucleotides, the CDR3 is TGTGCCAGTAGTTCTAGGGAGAAGATATCCAAAAACATTCAGTACTTC. It is translated as CASSSREKISKNIQYF.